A selection of T cell receptor beta chains follows, all from one sample in a study of cytomegalovirus exposure and HLA in healthy donors. The repertoire was sequenced with immunoSEQ multiplex PCR; TCRdb's copy has only in-frame clones and lacks some. The sample shows approximately 160,000 clones, nearly 80% of them seen only once. Material for sequencing was PBMCs. The receptors come from a male donor in good health and CMV-seronegative. Each CDR3 is given with its conserved first and last residue.

CDR3 length,J gene,V gene,CDR3 protein
14,TRBJ1-1,TRBV5-4,CASSPTGVRTEAFF
14,TRBJ1-1,TRBV9,CASSVATANTEAFF
13,TRBJ2-2,TRBV4-1,CASSQDYTGELFF
15,TRBJ1-1,TRBV6-5,CASSSPGQGNTEAFF
12,TRBJ2-7,TRBV5-1,CASSADWNEQYF
13,TRBJ2-7,TRBV27,CASSRPGTYEQYF
15,TRBJ1-5,TRBV6-5,CASSSLTGGGQPQHF
14,TRBJ1-1,TRBV29-1,CSVDPWTGNTEAFF
16,TRBJ2-2,TRBV7-9,CASSPGTGGAGGELFF
15,TRBJ2-3,TRBV11-2,CASSSSGQGADTQYF
16,TRBJ2-2,TRBV5-6,CASSFGTGGSTGELFF
15,TRBJ2-1,TRBV5-4,CASSLTRRLKNEQFF
15,TRBJ2-1,TRBV5-1,CASSSGLTGRNEQFF
13,TRBJ2-7,TRBV19,CASSIAGINEQYF
15,TRBJ2-3,TRBV4-1,CASSRGLAVTDTQYF
16,TRBJ2-4,TRBV4-2,CAGSARDRLAKNIQYF
18,TRBJ2-2,TRBV9,CASSVVASGRTNTGELFF
15,TRBJ2-7,TRBV2,CASSEVSPRAYEQYF
14,TRBJ2-3,TRBV30,CAWAFGGAIDTQYF
15,TRBJ2-1,TRBV15,CATSGKGLGHNEQFF
14,TRBJ2-4,TRBV6-1,CASYAGTSVRSEYF
19,TRBJ2-3,TRBV5-4,CASSLRGGAGGSSTDTQYF
18,TRBJ2-1,TRBV5-6,CASSFRTSGASSYNEQFF
18,TRBJ1-5,TRBV9,CASSVKDRTDLSNQPQHF
15,TRBJ1-2,TRBV10-2,CASSSTRGQGDGYTF
16,TRBJ2-1,TRBV9,CASSDRWDSSYNEQFF
18,TRBJ1-3,TRBV21-1,CASSRGPRVGNSGNTIYF
17,TRBJ1-4,TRBV4-3,CASSQVMSGTGGEKLFF
15,TRBJ1-2,TRBV12-5,CASGLFTGNQHGYTF
14,TRBJ1-2,TRBV7-9,CASSGGDGRFGYTF
14,TRBJ2-7,TRBV30,CAWNPGGASYEQYF
13,TRBJ1-1,TRBV9,CASAGTGNTEAFF
13,TRBJ1-2,TRBV6-5,CASSPDREVGYTF
14,TRBJ1-5,TRBV7-8,CASSSTGKNQPQHF
15,TRBJ2-1,TRBV11-2,CASSLLAGGPNEQFF
19,TRBJ1-3,TRBV7-2,CASSSRQGVGLLSGNTIYF
15,TRBJ2-7,TRBV7-2,CASSLEGTGLYEQYF
17,TRBJ1-1,TRBV4-3,CASSQWVPGTGSTEAFF
14,TRBJ2-7,TRBV5-1,CASSAWDRVYEQYF
13,TRBJ2-1,TRBV10-3,CAIEGTSGAEQFF
15,TRBJ2-3,TRBV6-4,CASSAGQGASDTQYF